The 26 T cell receptor beta chains in this list originate from one sample, sequenced in a study of patients and donors after allogeneic stem cell transplantation. TCRdb independently ran MiXCR on the RT-PCR reads; one entry per CDR3 protein. The sample lists approximately 200,000 distinct CDR3 sequences; less than 45% were seen once. The sample was blood, either unsorted or a sorted T cell fraction (not recorded which). The receptor set was obtained from a human donor who was either an allogeneic HSCT recipient or a stem cell or donor lymphocyte infusion donor (not recorded which). It is not recorded whose cells these are; they may come from a transplant donor.

The chain links TRBV7-9 to TRBJ2-1; 8 bases line up with TRBD2. The CDR3 is 20 residues long. Germline V gene data show CDR1 as SEHNR and CDR2 as FQNEAQ (reference sequence). After removal of 2 bases from V and 0 bases from J, the junction contained 15 bases not matched to a gene. This CDR3 is CASSLPLTPSGRRSYNEQFF. The CDR3 DNA is TGTGCCAGCAGCTTACCACTCACTCCTAGCGGGCGACGCTCCTACAATGAGCAGTTCTTC.

This chain joins TRBV5-6 and TRBJ1-5, with TRBD1 as a possible D gene (6 bases). This CDR3 is built from 15 residues. CDR1 SGHDT and CDR2 YYEEEE come from the germline V gene. V was pared by 3 bases and J by 6 bases, with 16 bases between. CDR3 sequence (DNA): TGTGCCAGCAGCTGGGGTACAGGGAGAAGTCAGCCCCAGCATTTT. Translation gives CASSWGTGRSQPQHF.

This clonotype was recorded a few times. The chain joins TRBV12-3 or TRBV12-4 to TRBJ2-3; the match to TRBD2 covers 10 bases. CDR3 length equals 18 residues. Losses at the gene ends were 6 bases for V and 5 bases for J; bases not matched to a gene: 17. The CDR3 sequence: CASSFRQGGLAVVDTQYF. CDR3 DNA: TGTGCCAGCAGCTTCCGACAGGGAGGACTAGCGGTTGTAGATACGCAGTATTTT.

This rearrangement joins TRBV6-5 to TRBJ1-6; 7 nucleotides align to TRBD1. The CDR3 runs to 16 residues. The junction had 8 bases not matched to a gene; V was cut back by 4 bases and J by 5 bases. The germline CDR1 and CDR2 sequences are MNHEY and SVGAGI. The CDR3 bases are TGTGCCAGCAGTTCACCGGGACAGCTTCATAATTCACCCCTCCACTTT. It specifies CASSSPGQLHNSPLHF.

The CDR3 DNA sequence: TGCAGTGCTAGGACTAGCGGGAGAACCGGGGAGCTGTTTTTT. Its translation: CSARTSGRTGELFF. J is TRBJ2-2 and V is TRBV20-1; 12 bases agree with TRBD2. Losses at the gene ends were 3 bases for V and 5 bases for J; bases not matched to a gene: 1. The germline gives CDR1 DFQATT, CDR2 SNEGSKA (reference sequence). The CDR3 has 14 amino acids.

V gene TRBV7-2 combines with J gene TRBJ2-1, with D perhaps given as TRBD1 or TRBD2 (6 bases each). CDR3 length: 15 amino acids. Trimming took off 6 bases at V and 9 bases at J, with 21 bases between the two ends. Germline-derived CDR1 and CDR2 are SGHTA and FQGNSA. This CDR3 reads CASSPDGGGLGEQFF. The CDR3 DNA reads as TGTGCCAGCAGTCCAGACGGAGGGGGGCTTGGTGAGCAGTTCTTC.

This clonotype was picked up a small number of times. The rearrangement joins TRBV6-5 to TRBJ1-5; perhaps TRBD1 as D (6 bases). This CDR3 region has 13 residues. The V end was cut by 5 bases, the J end by 7 bases, with 12 bases between. Germline V lookup: CDR1 MNHEY, CDR2 SVGAGI. The CDR3 here is CASSQGYLQPQHF. CDR3 nucleotides: TGTGCCAGCAGTCAGGGGTACCTACAGCCCCAGCATTTT.

This clonotype was detected a few times. The chain recombines TRBV24-1 with TRBJ1-5; 11 bases fit TRBD1. The trim removed 3 bases at V and 6 bases at J, leaving 3 bases unmatched. The V gene's germline CDR1 is KGHDR and CDR2 SFDVKD. This CDR3 comprises 15 residues. The CDR3 DNA reads TGTGCCACCAGTGATGGGACAGGGGGTACTCAGCCCCAGCATTTT. Translated, it gives CATSDGTGGTQPQHF.

This clonotype appeared a few times. The chain has TRBV12-3 or TRBV12-4 and TRBJ1-2, with unresolved D. This CDR3 comprises 12 residues. V was pared by 3 bases and J by 6 bases, with 8 bases between. The CDR3 DNA reads as TGTGCCAGCAGTTTCGCCGTTGATGGCTACACCTTC. This sequence encodes CASSFAVDGYTF.

A remark on this clonotype: An end of the junction differs from the germline gene, which may be a read error. V usage is TRBV7-7 and J usage is TRBJ2-4; 8 bases fit TRBD1. Germline loops: CDR1 SSHAT, CDR2 FNYEAQ (reference sequence). The CDR3 totals 20 residues. The CDR3 protein is CASSRTRQGKDRLAKNIQYF. DNA for the CDR3: TGTGCTAGCAGCCGAACTAGACAGGGGAAGGACCGTTTGGCCAAAAACATTCAGTACTTC. The variable domain in full, completed from reference TRBV7-7 and TRBJ2-4, reads GAGVSQSPRYKVTKRGQDVTLRCDPISSHATLYWYQQALGQGPEFLTYFNYEAQPDKSGLPSDRFSAERPEGSISTLTIQRTEQRDSAMYRCASSRTRQGKDRLAKNIQYFGAGTRLSVL.

This clonotype was picked up a small number of times. DNA of the CDR3: TGTGCCAGCATCCCCTTGGGGGACACCACAGATACGCAGTATTTT. Amino acid sequence: CASIPLGDTTDTQYF. The chain employs TRBV12-3 or TRBV12-4 and TRBJ2-3; tentative D call: TRBD1 (6 bases). The CDR3 contains 15 residues. The V and J ends lost 7 bases and 2 bases respectively, with 16 bases between them.

This clonotype turned up a few times. The chain employs TRBV4-3 and TRBJ1-1; no firm D call. The CDR3 runs 15 residues. Per germline, CDR1 LGHNA and CDR2 YSLEER. The V gene lost 0 bases and the J gene lost 1 base, with 9 bases spanning the gap. The CDR3 bases are TGCGCCAGCAGCCAAGATGATGTTCAGAACACTGAAGCTTTCTTT. Protein product: CASSQDDVQNTEAFF.

This sequence joins TRBV12-3 or TRBV12-4 and TRBJ2-3; D call uncertain. The length of the CDR3 is 13 residues. V lost 3 bases, J lost 4 bases, and 8 bases lay in between. In nucleotides, the CDR3 is TGTGCCAGCAGTTTGGATGACTCAGATACGCAGTATTTT. It encodes CASSLDDSDTQYF.

V gene TRBV6-2 or TRBV6-3 combines with J gene TRBJ2-2; 13 bases line up with TRBD2. Germline values: CDR1 MNHEY, CDR2 SVGEGT. CDR3 size: 13 residues. Trimming removed 10 bases from V and 9 bases from J; junction bases left unmatched: 5. As DNA, the CDR3 is TGTGCCACCGGGACTAGCGGGAATAGGGAGCTGTTTTTT. Its protein is CATGTSGNRELFF.

The chain uses TRBV5-4 and TRBJ1-4; no clear D gene. CDR1 is SGHNT, CDR2 YYREEE, per germline (reference sequence). The CDR3 extends over 15 amino acids. V lost 1 base and J 5 bases, leaving 12 bases between the germline ends. In DNA, the CDR3 is TGTGCCAGCAGCTTGAATGGGGTACCAAATGAAAAACTGTTTTTT. Protein sequence: CASSLNGVPNEKLFF.

The chain couples TRBV20-1 to TRBJ2-1; 11 bases line up with TRBD2. The V gene's germline CDR1 is DFQATT and CDR2 SNEGSKA (reference sequence). The CDR3 consists of 15 residues. Written as DNA, the CDR3 is TGCAGGGGCAGTGGGGGACTAGCGGTTCACAATGAGCAGTTCTTC. Translated: CRGSGGLAVHNEQFF.

This chain uses TRBV9 with TRBJ1-5, with a possible D match to TRBD1 (5 bases). V lost 2 bases, J lost 10 bases, and 16 bases lay in between. The CDR3 is 14 amino acids. Germline lookup yields CDR1 SGDLS and CDR2 YYNGEE. The CDR3: CASSVGGIGHPQHF. CDR3 nucleotides: TGTGCCAGCAGCGTTGGGGGAATCGGTCACCCCCAGCATTTT.

The chain is built from TRBV15 and TRBJ1-1; TRBD1 matches 7 bases. The V gene's germline CDR1 is LNHNV and CDR2 YYDKDF (reference sequence). The length of the CDR3 is 14 residues. Trimming cost V 5 bases and J 4 bases; bases outside gene matches: 7. The CDR3: CATSGQATGTEAFF. In nucleotides, the CDR3 is TGTGCCACCAGCGGACAGGCCACGGGCACTGAAGCTTTCTTT.

The chain employs TRBV6-5 and TRBJ2-5; possibly TRBD2 for D (6 bases). V was clipped by 2 bases and J by 2 bases, with 12 bases between them. Germline-derived CDR1 and CDR2 are MNHEY and SVGAGI. The CDR3 is 15 residues long. The CDR3 sequence is CASSYNGGVQETQYF. The CDR3 DNA is TGTGCCAGCAGTTACAACGGGGGAGTTCAAGAGACCCAGTACTTC.

This clonotype was picked up a small number of times. The V gene is TRBV7-2, the J gene TRBJ1-1; a weak D match, TRBD1 (6 bases). This CDR3 has 14 residues. Germline CDR1 SGHTA, CDR2 FQGNSA. Trimming pared 6 bases from V and 1 base from J, leaving 12 bases between. CDR3 region: CASSHRTENTEAFF. The CDR3 DNA follows: TGTGCCAGCAGTCACCGGACAGAGAACACTGAAGCTTTCTTT.

This clonotype was counted only a few times. This chain uses TRBV27 with TRBJ1-1; D uncertain. Trimming took off 3 bases at V and 0 bases at J, with 8 bases between the two ends. The CDR3 has 14 residues. The germline V gene has CDR1 MNHEY and CDR2 SMNVEV (reference sequence). Here the CDR3 DNA reads TGTGCCAGCAGTTTTGGAAACCTGAACACTGAAGCTTTCTTT. Encoded protein: CASSFGNLNTEAFF.

The rearrangement links TRBV27 to TRBJ1-4; D is ambiguous. The V end was cut by 0 bases, the J end by 7 bases, with 9 bases between. Per the germline V gene, CDR1 is MNHEY and CDR2 is SMNVEV (reference sequence). The CDR3 consists of 14 residues. This chain's CDR3 is CASSLSLGIEKLFF. The CDR3 coding sequence is TGTGCCAGCAGTTTATCGTTGGGGATTGAAAAACTGTTTTTT.

In this sample, this clonotype turned up a few times. This sequence joins TRBV6-2 or TRBV6-3 and TRBJ1-1; TRBD1 matches at 11 bases. CDR1 is MNHEY, CDR2 SVGEGT, per germline. Trimming removed 7 bases from V and 5 bases from J; junction bases left unmatched: 6. The CDR3 spans 14 residues. DNA of the CDR3: TGTGCCAGCATCGTGGACAGGGGGCAGACTGAAGCTTTCTTT. Translating it yields CASIVDRGQTEAFF.

This clonotype was observed once. The genes are TRBV6-5 and TRBJ2-2; D gene uncertain. V lost 6 bases, J lost 5 bases, and 13 bases lay in between. Germline V gene sequence: CDR1 MNHEY, CDR2 SVGAGI. The CDR3 contains 14 residues. The CDR3 nucleotides read TGTGCCAGCAGGGCCCTCCACGGGACCGGGGAGCTGTTTTTT. This encodes CASRALHGTGELFF.

The chain joins TRBV4-3 to TRBJ2-2, with TRBD1 as a possible D gene (6 bases). Germline CDR1 and CDR2: LGHNA and YSLEER. This CDR3 spans 17 amino acids. Trimming took off 1 base at V and 0 bases at J, with 12 bases between the two ends. The CDR3 DNA sequence: TGCGCCAGCAGCCAAGGGTCAGGACAGACGAACACCGGGGAGCTGTTTTTT. This gives the protein CASSQGSGQTNTGELFF.

The chain has TRBV4-3 and TRBJ2-1; 8 nucleotides align to TRBD2. From germline, CDR1 is LGHNA and CDR2 YSLEER. CDR3 size: 16 residues. V was pared by 0 bases and J by 2 bases, with 3 bases of the junction left unmatched. The CDR3 nucleotides read TGCGCCAGCAGCCAAGATAGCGGGACGACCTACAATGAGCAGTTCTTC. It specifies CASSQDSGTTYNEQFF.